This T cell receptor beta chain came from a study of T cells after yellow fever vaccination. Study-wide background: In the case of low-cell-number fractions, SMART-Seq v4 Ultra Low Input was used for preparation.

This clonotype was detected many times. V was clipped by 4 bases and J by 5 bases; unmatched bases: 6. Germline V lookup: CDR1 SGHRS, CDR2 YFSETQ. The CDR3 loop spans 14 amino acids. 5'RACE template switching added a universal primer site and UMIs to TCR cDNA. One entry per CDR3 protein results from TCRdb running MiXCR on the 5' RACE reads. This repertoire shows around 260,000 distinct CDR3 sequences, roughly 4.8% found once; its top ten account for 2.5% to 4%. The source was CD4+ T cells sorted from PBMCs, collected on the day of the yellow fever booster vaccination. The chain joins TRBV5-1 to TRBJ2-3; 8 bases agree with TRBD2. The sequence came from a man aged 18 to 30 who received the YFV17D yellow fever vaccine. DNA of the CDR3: TGCGCCAGCAGCGCTAGCGGGCAGGGAGATACGCAGTATTTT. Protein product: CASSASGQGDTQYF.